What follows are 23 T cell receptor beta chains derived from one specimen sequenced in a study of identical twins. TCRdb itself ran the 5' RACE reads through MiXCR, one entry per CDR3 protein. The sample has about 530,000 distinct CDR3 sequences; 20% to 25% are singletons. These data were also filed under a second study, of yellow fever vaccine responses in identical twins.

Material for sequencing was CD4+ T cells sorted from blood. The receptors stem from a woman in her late teens or twenties in good health.

As DNA, the CDR3 is TGCGCCAGCAGCCAAAGGGTGGTGTCGTTCACTAACTATGGCTACACCTTC. It is translated as CASSQRVVSFTNYGYTF. This chain connects TRBV4-1 to TRBJ1-2, with D unclear. Germline CDR1 is MGHRA and CDR2 is YSYEKL. V gave up 2 bases and J gave up 0 bases, with 16 bases separating them. CDR3 size: 17 residues.

The chain employs TRBV5-6 and TRBJ2-7; D is possibly TRBD1 (5 bases). The CDR3 is made up of 15 amino acids. Per the germline V gene, CDR1 is SGHDT and CDR2 is YYEEEE. Trimming left V 0 bases short and J 3 bases short, with 13 bases between. CDR3 region: CASSLAFAGIYEQYV. As DNA, the CDR3 is TGTGCCAGCAGCTTGGCCTTCGCAGGGATCTACGAGCAGTACGTC.

In its sample, this clonotype was seen a few times. The chain links TRBV6-4 to TRBJ1-1; D gene uncertain. The CDR3 sequence is 15 residues long. Germline V lookup: CDR1 MRHNA, CDR2 SNTAGT. The ends were cut back, 6 bases at V and 3 bases at J, with 17 bases in the middle. Here the CDR3 DNA reads TGTGCCAGCAGGACGGTAGGACTTGGGGACACTGAAGCTTTCTTT. Translating gives CASRTVGLGDTEAFF.

The CDR3 protein is CATSRSSSGGRADTQYF. In DNA form, the CDR3 reads TGTGCCACCAGCAGATCTTCTAGCGGGGGGAGGGCAGATACGCAGTATTTT. The genes are TRBV15 and TRBJ2-3; 11 nucleotides agree with TRBD2. The CDR3 is 17 residues long. The ends lost 2 bases at V and 4 bases at J; junction bases unmatched: 8. Germline assignment: CDR1 LNHNV and CDR2 YYDKDF (reference sequence).

V and J are TRBV20-1 and TRBJ2-3, with D possibly being TRBD2 (6 bases). The CDR3 is 14 residues long. V dropped 6 bases and J dropped 0 bases, with 13 bases sitting between them. CDR1 is DFQATT, CDR2 SNEGSKA, per germline (reference sequence). CDR3 bases: TGCAGTGCCCTTGCGGGGACTAGCACAGATACGCAGTATTTT. As protein: CSALAGTSTDTQYF.

This clonotype has more than one count but fewer than ten. The chain links TRBV24-1 to TRBJ2-6, with 7 bases identical to TRBD1. J gave up 2 bases and V 2 bases, and 2 bases lay outside the gene matches. Germline CDR1 KGHDR, CDR2 SFDVKD. The CDR3 runs to 16 residues. The CDR3 nucleotides read TGTGCCACCAGTGATTATACAGGGGCTGGGGCCAACGTCCTGACTTTC. It yields the protein CATSDYTGAGANVLTF.

This sequence joins TRBV20-1 and TRBJ2-1, with a possible D match to TRBD2 (6 bases). The V gene lost 6 bases and the J gene lost 0 bases, with 15 bases spanning the gap. Germline CDR1 reads DFQATT; CDR2 reads SNEGSKA (reference sequence). The CDR3 totals 15 residues. Here the CDR3 reads CSAPNGGSSYNEQFF. Written as DNA, the CDR3 is TGCAGTGCCCCAAACGGAGGGAGCTCCTACAATGAGCAGTTCTTC.

The chain employs TRBV5-1 and TRBJ2-7; 7 bases line up with TRBD1. The CDR3 sequence is 15 residues long. Germline V gene data show CDR1 as SGHRS and CDR2 as YFSETQ. The J segment lost 4 bases and the V segment lost 2 bases, leaving 9 bases of the junction unmatched. Written as DNA, the CDR3 is TGCGCCAGCAGCTTATCTACAGGGGTTAGTTACGAGCAGTACTTC. This gives the protein CASSLSTGVSYEQYF.

The gene calls are TRBV2 and TRBJ2-5, with D possibly matching TRBD1 (6 bases). CDR1 is SNHLY, CDR2 FYNNEI, per germline. CDR3 length: 13 residues. V dropped 6 bases and J dropped 5 bases, with 13 bases sitting between them. The DNA of the CDR3 is TGTGCCAGCAGGGCGACAGGCCCGGAGACCCAGTACTTC. It codes for CASRATGPETQYF.

This clonotype was seen only a few times. This chain joins TRBV24-1 and TRBJ2-2; TRBD1 matches 9 bases. Germline V CDR1 and CDR2: KGHDR, SFDVKD. The CDR3 sequence is 14 residues long. With V trimmed by 7 bases and J by 1 base, 0 bases remained unmatched. Here the CDR3 reads CATRTGGNTGELFF. The CDR3 DNA follows: TGTGCCACCAGGACAGGGGGGAACACCGGGGAGCTGTTTTTT.

This chain connects TRBV12-3 or TRBV12-4 to TRBJ2-2; a possible D gene is TRBD2 (5 bases). Trimming left V 8 bases short and J 6 bases short, with 13 bases between. The CDR3 is 13 amino acids. The CDR3 bases are TGTGCCAGCCAGCCCGGGAATTCCGGGGAGCTGTTTTTT. This encodes CASQPGNSGELFF.

The CDR3 nucleotides are TGTGCCAGCGGCAGAAACACCGGGGAGCTGTTTTTT. Translating gives CASGRNTGELFF. This chain joins TRBV12-3 or TRBV12-4 and TRBJ2-2, with D unresolved. This CDR3 comprises 12 residues. V gave up 8 bases and J gave up 2 bases, with 6 bases separating them.

The chain links TRBV3-1 to TRBJ2-5; D gene ambiguous. This CDR3 region has 12 residues. The V end lost 4 bases, the J end lost 3 bases, and 6 bases lay between the germline ends. The germline CDR1 and CDR2 sequences are LGHDT and YNNKEL (reference sequence). Written as DNA, the CDR3 is TGTGCCAGCAGCCGAGCGAAAGAGACCCAGTACTTC. Translating gives CASSRAKETQYF.

The chain employs TRBV9 and TRBJ1-3; unclear D gene. V lost 2 bases to trimming and J lost 2 bases, with 5 bases between them. This CDR3 is 13 amino acids long. Germline CDR1 SGDLS, CDR2 YYNGEE. The CDR3 DNA sequence: TGTGCCAGCAGCGTCCCTCCTGGAAACACCATATATTTT. Translated, it gives CASSVPPGNTIYF.

This chain links TRBV6-2 or TRBV6-3 with TRBJ2-3, with TRBD1 matching over 8 bases. The CDR3 spans 14 residues. Germline V gene sequence: CDR1 MNHEY, CDR2 SVGEGT. V shed 6 bases, J shed 1 base, and the junction held 3 bases outside the gene matches. CDR3 sequence: CASRMTGGTDTQYF. CDR3 coding DNA: TGTGCCAGCAGGATGACAGGGGGCACAGATACGCAGTATTTT.

This clonotype was detected many times. The rearrangement joins TRBV11-2 to TRBJ2-3; 12 nucleotides match TRBD2. CDR3 length: 18 residues. From germline, CDR1 is SGHAT and CDR2 FQNNGV. V trimming: 2 bases; J trimming: 2 bases; junction bases outside the gene matches: 8. This chain's CDR3 is CASSLKLGLAGYTDTQYF. The CDR3 bases are TGTGCCAGCAGCTTAAAGCTCGGACTAGCGGGATACACAGATACGCAGTATTTT.

This clonotype was recorded once. The V call is TRBV2, the J call TRBJ2-6; 10 positions match TRBD1. The germline V gene encodes CDR1 SNHLY and CDR2 FYNNEI. The CDR3 length is 15 residues. V gave up 8 bases and J gave up 3 bases; unmatched junction bases: 4. DNA for the CDR3: TGTGCCAGCGGGACAGGGGTAGGTGGGGCCAACGTCCTGACTTTC. Residues: CASGTGVGGANVLTF.

V gene TRBV6-1 combines with J gene TRBJ2-3; TRBD1 agrees at 7 bases. V shed 7 bases and J 2 bases; nucleotides not matched to a gene: 6. Germline V gene sequence: CDR1 MNHNS, CDR2 SASEGT. The CDR3 has 14 amino acids. CDR3 sequence (DNA): TGTGCCAGCACCCCAGGGACAGCCACAGATACGCAGTATTTT. It specifies CASTPGTATDTQYF.

V usage is TRBV29-1 and J usage is TRBJ2-1; D remains unclear. The length of the CDR3 is 16 residues. V was shortened by 4 bases and J by 0 bases, with 16 bases between the two germline ends. CDR1 is SQVTM and CDR2 is ANQGSEA in the germline V gene. As DNA, the CDR3 is TGCAGCGTTGTAAGGTCGGCCCCCAGCTCCTACAATGAGCAGTTCTTC. Translated, it gives CSVVRSAPSSYNEQFF.

The table lists this clonotype with many counts. The V call is TRBV27, the J call TRBJ1-5; 9 bases align to TRBD1. The trim removed 2 bases at V and 3 bases at J, leaving 8 bases unmatched. The CDR3 is 17 amino acids. CDR1 and CDR2 from the germline V gene are MNHEY and SMNVEV (reference sequence). CDR3 in amino acids: CASSLASGQGSNQPQHF. The CDR3 bases are TGTGCCAGCAGTTTAGCGTCGGGACAGGGTTCCAATCAGCCCCAGCATTTT.

This chain uses TRBV29-1 with TRBJ1-1; D unresolved. The germline gives CDR1 SQVTM, CDR2 ANQGSEA. Trimming stripped 4 bases from V and 10 bases from J, with 22 bases between. This CDR3 is built from 14 residues. CDR3 sequence reads: CSVVRLLAVVGAFF. CDR3 nucleotides: TGCAGCGTTGTCAGACTCCTGGCGGTTGTTGGAGCTTTCTTT.

This clonotype was picked up a small number of times. The J gene is TRBJ2-7, the V gene TRBV3-1; D remains ambiguous. Germline CDR1 LGHDT, CDR2 YNNKEL (reference sequence). The CDR3 has 13 amino acids. Trimming removed 3 bases from V and 1 base from J, with 7 bases in between. Written as DNA, the CDR3 is TGTGCCAGCAGCCACCTGGCTTCCTACGAGCAGTACGTC. This codes for CASSHLASYEQYV.

The chain joins TRBV7-8 to TRBJ2-7, with 13 bases lining up with TRBD2. The J segment lost 4 bases and the V segment lost 0 bases, leaving 3 bases of the junction unmatched. Germline assignment: CDR1 SGHVS and CDR2 FQNEAQ. The CDR3 extends over 16 amino acids. CDR3 protein: CASSLAGLAGVYEQYF. The DNA of the CDR3 is TGTGCCAGCAGCTTAGCTGGACTAGCGGGAGTTTACGAGCAGTACTTC.